This record looks at one T cell receptor beta chain sequence and its context. This clonotype came up many times. Which antigen it targets is not known. No base quality information exists; no much larger clone differs at one position. The CDR3 holds 15 amino acids from the cysteine to the phenylalanine. The only DNA kept is the CDR3, 45 bases in frame from the first base. The germline V gene gives CDR1 as SGHVS and CDR2 as FQNEAQ. The trim is 6 bases for V and 0 bases for J, with a gap of 14 bases between the germline ends. Instrument used: Illumina NovaSeq 6000. TCRalpha and TCRbeta cDNA libraries were built by 5'RACE with constant-segment primers, adding sample barcodes and unique molecular identifiers. RNA was extracted from every sample with Trizol reagent. Libraries were amplified in two PCR steps, with a second sample barcode and Illumina TruSeq adapters added in the second step. The libraries were sequenced on an Illumina NovaSeq using 2 x 150 bp paired-end reads. In the authors' own workflow: Demultiplexing of reads and collapsing into UMI-guided consensus sequences were performed with migec v1.2.7. Using mixcr v2.1.11, the UMI consensuses were aligned to TRA and TRB V and J templates and assembled into clonotypes. A clonotype was counted as expanded or contracted only if both edgeR and NoisET called the change significant, with noise models trained on biological replicates. edgeR calls used a false discovery rate-adjusted p below 0.01 and a log2 fold-change threshold of 1. As an exploratory analysis of dynamics, max-normalized trajectories of the 1000 most abundant clonotypes were examined with PCA combined with hierarchical clustering. Separately sequenced CD4+ and CD8+ repertoires were used to assign the CD4 or CD8 phenotype of responding clones. Clones were called with MiXCR by TCRdb after fastp trimmed the public reads at Q25, and only in-frame beta chains were retained. Rows are combined by CDR3 protein, so each entry shows the most common genes and DNA. The V and J calls reflect TCRdb's pipeline rather than the authors' work. The sample contains 400,000 to 500,000 distinct CDR3 sequences, 20% of them found a single time. Approximately 8.4% of the sample is held by the ten biggest clonotypes.

PBMCs were isolated by Ficoll-Paque density gradient centrifugation. These data belong to a study of T-cell memory formation after mild COVID-19 (dated by TCRdb to the early 2020s). A note on the overall study: TCR sequence clusters from the two donors were found to be largely donor specific. The cohort comprised two young, previously healthy adult volunteers, one female and one male. In a couple of donors, T-cell clones that expanded and contracted after mild COVID-19 were followed by sequencing TCRalpha and TCRbeta repertoires longitudinally.

What the authors observed across the whole study: Only a couple of mild cases were covered in the study, and larger cohorts including severe cases with pre-infection samples were considered necessary. Some responding clones were detected in pre-infection memory, suggesting pre-existing cross-reactive memory T cells joined the SARS-CoV-2 response. The second-wave clones that peaked on day 37 were not confirmed to be SARS-CoV-2 specific. Contracting CD4+ clones were located mainly in the CM and EM memory subsets, whereas CD8+ clones were found to be enriched in EMRA. Balanced CD4/CD8 phenotypes were observed for clones contracting from day 15 to 85, whereas a bias towards CD4+ was observed for a second wave of clones expanding from day 15 to 37.

The source is an adult woman who had mild COVID-19 (a few samples of this study predate the infection). The sample titles of this study are shuffled in the database, so cell type and time point are left out; the donor was told from shared clones. The chain is assembled from TRBV7-8 and TRBJ1-1; a tentative D match to TRBD1 spans 5 bases. Sample: PBMCs or a T cell subset sorted from them (not recorded which). CDR3 sequence: CASRSSGALNTEAFF. The sequence in DNA is TGTGCCAGCAGGTCCTCCGGGGCTTTGAACACTGAAGCTTTCTTT.